This TCR beta chain was sequenced in a study of blood T cell repertoires in COVID-19 (dated by TCRdb to about 2020). Broadly, across the study: Samples from collaborators originated in the United States, Italy and Spain and spanned both the acute and convalescent phases of COVID-19. The prospective study material was composed of cDNA or gDNA derived from T cells, B-cell-depleted T cells, or PBMCs. Subjects who had been exposed to COVID-19, were actively infected with it, or had recovered from it provided the deeply sampled blood TCRbeta repertoires that made up the dataset. The repertoires were made available in a free public database intended to serve as a resource for research on the immune response to SARS-CoV-2. Samples came from the ongoing ImmuneRACE study (first 160 participants) plus 1,254 subjects from 6 global collaborators. A de-identified subject ID, COVID-19 status, age in years and sex were almost always included in the sample metadata. HLA class I and class II types, where available, came from metadata supplied by the sample provider rather than from assay-based typing.

With regard to this clone: Its specific antigen is unknown. Within one base of it there is no much larger clone, and no base qualities were kept.

In Seattle, one collaborating source enrolled patients while the infection was active and tracked those patients longitudinally over the course of disease. Whole blood was collected in K2EDTA tubes by collaborating institutions according to the institutions' own protocols. For TCRbeta analysis, collaborator samples were shipped as frozen whole blood, as isolated PBMCs, or as DNA extracted from either sample type. TCRbeta CDR3 regions were amplified from genomic DNA by means of the immunoSEQ Assay, a bias-controlled multiplex PCR. In the authors' own workflow: Within the assay, amplification of reference gene primers was used to estimate how many nucleated cells each sample contained. To quantify the absolute abundance of each unique TCRbeta CDR3 rearrangement, sequence reads were collapsed and filtered. For each sample, productive Simpson clonality was calculated as the square root of Simpson's diversity index over productive rearrangements. TCRdb provides this immuneACCESS table in a form limited to in-frame rearrangements. Some clones are lacking; in checked studies, under half of them reflect an unresolved V gene, and why the rest are absent is not known. The V and J calls and clone size are taken from that table; D and trimming were inferred from the DNA. The sample yields under 50,000 clones; approximately 95% were counted once. The ten largest clones represent roughly 0.99% of the sample.

Summary of the overall study and its limitations: The amount of clinical and demographic metadata varied by source and participant and was provided uncurated.

The CDR3 runs 15 amino acids, cysteine and phenylalanine included. The retained sequence is limited to the CDR3, 45 bases, with the frame set at the first base. According to the germline V gene, CDR1 reads SGHDT and CDR2 reads YYEEEE. The germline ends are 13 bases apart after V is trimmed by 0 bases and J by 4 bases. This receptor was obtained from a man in his sixties with COVID-19, enrolled during active disease. Input material: peripheral blood. The chain was built from TRBV5-6 and TRBJ1-2, and the D gene may be TRBD1, 5 bases matching. The CDR3 corresponds to CASSLGEQAFYGYTF. The base sequence is TGTGCCAGCAGCTTGGGGGAACAGGCGTTCTATGGCTACACCTTC.